Detailed here is one TCR beta chain. CD25-based Treg depletion was applied to purified naive CD4+ T cells. The CDR3 runs 13 residues. In germline, CDR1 is MNHEY, CDR2 SVGAGI. V was trimmed by 2 bases and J by 5 bases, leaving 9 bases between them. After constant-region reverse-primer amplification, full-length variable regions underwent semi-nested PCR with Nested Universal Primer A. A single record per CDR3 protein comes from TCRdb applying MiXCR to the 5' RACE reads. The sample contains about 8,900 distinct CDR3 sequences, around 28% of which appear only once. The source material was naive CD4+ T cells sorted from a lymph node. Specified subset: naive CD4+ T cells, CD4+CD45RA+CD25-. J is TRBJ1-2 and V is TRBV6-5; D possibly corresponds to TRBD1 (5 bases). This sequence was found in a female donor with breast cancer. The CDR3 DNA reads as TGTGCCAGCAGTTACGGGGGAAATTATGGCTACACCTTC. It encodes CASSYGGNYGYTF.